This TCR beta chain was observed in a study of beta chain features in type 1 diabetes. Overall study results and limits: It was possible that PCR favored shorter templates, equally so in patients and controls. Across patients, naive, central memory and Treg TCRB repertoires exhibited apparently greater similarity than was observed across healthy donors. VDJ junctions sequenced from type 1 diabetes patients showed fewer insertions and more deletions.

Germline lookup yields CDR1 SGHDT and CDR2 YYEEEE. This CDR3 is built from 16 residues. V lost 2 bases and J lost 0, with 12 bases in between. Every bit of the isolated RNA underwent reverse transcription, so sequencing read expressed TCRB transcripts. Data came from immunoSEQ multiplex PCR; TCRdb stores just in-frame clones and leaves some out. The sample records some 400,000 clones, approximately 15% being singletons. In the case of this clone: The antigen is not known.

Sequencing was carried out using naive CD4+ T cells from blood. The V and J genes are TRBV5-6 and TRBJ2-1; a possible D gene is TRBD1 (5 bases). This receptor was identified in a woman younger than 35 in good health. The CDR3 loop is CASSLGAGSSYNEQFF. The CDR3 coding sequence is TGTGCCAGCAGCTTAGGGGCAGGTAGCTCCTACAATGAGCAGTTCTTC.